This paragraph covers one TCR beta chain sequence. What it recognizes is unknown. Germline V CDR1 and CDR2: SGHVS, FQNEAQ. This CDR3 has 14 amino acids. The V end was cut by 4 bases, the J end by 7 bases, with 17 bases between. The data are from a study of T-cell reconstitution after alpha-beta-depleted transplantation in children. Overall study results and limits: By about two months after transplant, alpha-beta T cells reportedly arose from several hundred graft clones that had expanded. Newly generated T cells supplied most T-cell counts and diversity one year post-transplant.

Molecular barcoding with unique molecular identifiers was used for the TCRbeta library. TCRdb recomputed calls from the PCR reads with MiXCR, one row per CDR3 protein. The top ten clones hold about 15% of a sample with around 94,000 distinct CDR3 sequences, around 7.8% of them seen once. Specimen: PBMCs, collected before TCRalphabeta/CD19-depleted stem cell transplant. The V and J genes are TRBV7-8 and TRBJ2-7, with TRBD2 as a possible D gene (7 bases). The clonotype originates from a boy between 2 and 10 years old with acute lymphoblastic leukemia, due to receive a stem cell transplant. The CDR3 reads CASSSRGGASEQYF. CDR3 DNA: TGTGCCAGCAGCTCACGTGGGGGGGCGAGTGAGCAGTACTTC.